The entry below gives a single TCR beta chain sequence along with its context. Its antigen is unidentified. This record belongs to a study of beta chain features in type 1 diabetes. Study findings and constraints: A moderate, significant TCRB CDR3 shortening appeared in type 1 diabetes across four CD4+ subsets. Reads derived from cDNA could over-represent cells showing high TCR expression.

Sequencing targeted expressed TCRB transcripts, as all isolated RNA had been reverse transcribed. Clones were read by immunoSEQ multiplex PCR, and TCRdb kept only the in-frame ones, dropping some. Counted here are about 410,000 clones, around 13% occurring once; the ten biggest clones make up roughly 0.04%. There are 13 residues in the CDR3. Per the germline V gene, CDR1 is SGHTA and CDR2 is FQGTGA. Losses at the gene ends were 6 bases for V and 7 bases for J; bases not matched to a gene: 5. Sequenced material: naive CD4+ T cells from blood. The chain employs TRBV7-3 and TRBJ2-4, with TRBD2 identical over 8 bases. This receptor was identified in a man aged 25 to 40 in good health. As DNA, the CDR3 is TGTGCCAGCAGATCAATAGCGGGGAACATTCAGTACTTC. This sequence encodes CASRSIAGNIQYF.